The entry below describes one TCR beta chain. The germline V gene has CDR1 SGHRS and CDR2 YFSETQ. This CDR3 region has 16 residues. Trimming at V came to 0 bases and at J to 1 base, leaving 1 base not matched to a gene. These data are taken from a study of blood T cell repertoires in COVID-19. Across the whole study: Sample material is recorded as cDNA or gDNA derived from T cells, B-cell-depleted T cells, or PBMCs.

Profiling relied on immunoSEQ multiplex PCR, and the TCRdb table lists in-frame clones only, not all of them. The profile shows some 120,000 clones, roughly four fifths of them singletons. The chain joins TRBV5-1 to TRBJ2-1; TRBD2 matches at 10 bases. Source material: peripheral blood. This TCR was recovered from a woman aged 60-75 years with acute or convalescent COVID-19. DNA for the CDR3: TGCGCCAGCAGCTTGGTAGCGGGGGGTTCCTACAATGAGCAGTTCTTC. This sequence encodes CASSLVAGGSYNEQFF.